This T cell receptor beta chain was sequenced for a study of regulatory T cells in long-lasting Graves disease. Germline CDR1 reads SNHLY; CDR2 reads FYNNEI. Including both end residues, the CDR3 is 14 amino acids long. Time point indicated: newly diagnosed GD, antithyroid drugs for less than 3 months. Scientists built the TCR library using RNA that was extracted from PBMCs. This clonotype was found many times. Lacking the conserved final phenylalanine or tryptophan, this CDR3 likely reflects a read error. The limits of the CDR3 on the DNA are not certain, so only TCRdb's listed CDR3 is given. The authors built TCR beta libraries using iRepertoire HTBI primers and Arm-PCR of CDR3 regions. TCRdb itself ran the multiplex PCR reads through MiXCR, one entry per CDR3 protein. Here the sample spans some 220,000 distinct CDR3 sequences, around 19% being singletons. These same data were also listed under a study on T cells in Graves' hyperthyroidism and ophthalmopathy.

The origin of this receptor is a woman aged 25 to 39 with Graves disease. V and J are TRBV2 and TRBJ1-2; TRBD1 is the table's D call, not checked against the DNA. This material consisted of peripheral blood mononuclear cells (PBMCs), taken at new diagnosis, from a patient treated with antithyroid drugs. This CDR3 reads CASSDGGRGYGCTV.